This T cell receptor (beta chain) is from a study of OX40 agonist ivuxolimab in advanced cancers. On the study more broadly: The drug used for patients, ivuxolimab, was an agonistic anti-OX40 (CD134) antibody.

V shed 4 bases and J shed 9 bases, with 16 bases lying between them. Germline lookup yields CDR1 MNHNS and CDR2 SASEGT. The CDR3 runs to 14 residues. Clones were read by immunoSEQ multiplex PCR, and TCRdb kept only the in-frame ones, dropping some. The top ten hold 4% to 5.5% of the sample, which has about 80,000 clones, 90% to 95% seen once. The source material was CD4+ or CD8+ T cells sorted from blood, sampled in a trial of the OX40 agonist ivuxolimab. This rearrangement joins TRBV6-1 to TRBJ1-5; D is perhaps TRBD1 (6 bases). The receptor's source is an adult with an advanced solid tumor such as melanoma, head and neck, liver or kidney cancer. In DNA form, the CDR3 reads TGTGCCAGCAGTGCAGGGGTAGAGCTGGGGCCCCAGCATTTT. Translation gives CASSAGVELGPQHF.